These 31 T cell receptor beta chains originate from one sample sequenced in a study of blood T cell repertoires in COVID-19 (TCRdb year 2020). Libraries were built with the immunoSEQ multiplex PCR assay. Held by TCRdb, this immuneACCESS table contains in-frame sequences only and omits some clones. Under half of the omission traces to an unresolved V gene where checked; the cause of the rest is unknown. The sample has about 49,000 clones on record, approximately 80% of them singletons. The top ten hold about a fifth of the sample. The sequenced sample consisted of peripheral blood. The receptors shown here come from a woman of 80 years or more with COVID-19, enrolled during active disease.

CDR3 protein: CASSSSGQGRYSYEQYF. CDR3 DNA sequence: TGTGCCAGCAGCTCTTCGGGACAGGGGAGATACTCCTACGAGCAGTACTTC. The chain joins TRBV7-9 to TRBJ2-7; 10 bases are a match to TRBD1. Per the germline V gene, CDR1 is SEHNR and CDR2 is FQNEAQ (reference sequence). The trim removed 4 bases at V and 0 bases at J, leaving 9 bases unmatched. CDR3 length: 17 amino acids.

This chain links TRBV5-1 with TRBJ1-1; 8 nucleotides align to TRBD1. The V and J ends lost 0 bases and 1 base, in that order; junction bases with no gene match: 2. Germline loops: CDR1 SGHRS, CDR2 YFSETQ. The CDR3 is 15 residues long. The CDR3 protein is CASSLDGQGNTEAFF. For the CDR3, the DNA is TGCGCCAGCAGCTTGGACGGACAGGGGAACACTGAAGCTTTCTTT.

As for this clone: Other DNA sequences in the same sample also yield this CDR3. V is TRBV28 and J is TRBJ2-7; tentative D call: TRBD2 (6 bases). The CDR3 totals 14 residues. Trimming stripped 2 bases from V and 1 base from J, with 9 bases between. CDR1 and CDR2 (germline): MDHEN, SYDVKM. The DNA of the CDR3 is TGTGCCAGCAGTTTAATCGGGAGATCCTACGAGCAGTACTTC. It is translated as CASSLIGRSYEQYF.

V gene TRBV19 combines with J gene TRBJ1-4; D unclear. The CDR3 sequence is 15 residues long. Trimming stripped 2 bases from V and 4 bases from J, with 11 bases between. Germline V gene lookup returns CDR1 LNHDA and CDR2 SQIVND (reference sequence). CDR3 region: CASSILGGDNEKLFF. Here the CDR3 DNA reads TGTGCCAGTAGTATACTTGGCGGGGATAATGAAAAACTGTTTTTT.

By share of the sample, this clone is medium-sized (0.01 to 0.1%). The chain couples TRBV19 to TRBJ2-7; 8 bases match TRBD2. The CDR3 is made up of 15 amino acids. Germline CDR1 and CDR2: LNHDA and SQIVND (reference sequence). V dropped 6 bases and J dropped 6; count of bases not matched to a gene: 13. CDR3 region: CASSRAGSGSGEQYF. In nucleotides, the CDR3 is TGTGCCAGTAGCCGCGCGGGGAGCGGGAGTGGCGAGCAGTACTTC.

J is TRBJ2-2 and V is TRBV20-1, with D tentatively TRBD1 (6 bases). V was pared by 3 bases and J by 5 bases, with 13 bases between. The length of the CDR3 is 14 residues. Germline V gene lookup returns CDR1 DFQATT and CDR2 SNEGSKA (reference sequence). CDR3 in amino acids: CSASADRPTGELFF. CDR3 coding DNA: TGCAGTGCTAGTGCAGACAGGCCAACCGGGGAGCTGTTTTTT.

The chain has TRBV9 and TRBJ2-2, with D unresolved. V lost 4 bases and J 5 bases, leaving 15 bases between the germline ends. The CDR3 sequence is 15 residues long. CDR1 and CDR2 (germline): SGDLS, YYNGEE. Here the CDR3 DNA reads TGTGCCAGCAGCCCGGTAATGTGGAGAACCGGGGAGCTGTTTTTT. It specifies CASSPVMWRTGELFF.

V and J are TRBV27 and TRBJ1-1; the D gene is possibly TRBD1 (5 bases). The V end was cut by 8 bases, the J end by 6 bases, with 16 bases between. This CDR3 spans 13 amino acids. Germline assignment: CDR1 MNHEY and CDR2 SMNVEV (reference sequence). In DNA form, the CDR3 reads TGTGCCAGCGGGGGGAGGGAGGGTTCTGAAGCTTTCTTT. This encodes CASGGREGSEAFF.

Regarding this clone: One end of the junction varies from germline; a read error may be responsible. This sequence joins TRBV11-3 and TRBJ2-1; 9 bases match TRBD1. There are 13 residues in the CDR3. CDR1 and CDR2 from the germline V gene are SGHNT and YENEEA. CDR3: CASSLSLTGGLVF. The CDR3 nucleotides read TGTGCCAGCAGCTTATCTTTAACAGGGGGCCTGGTCTTC.

The rearrangement uses TRBV2 and TRBJ2-4; 8 bases agree with TRBD2. This CDR3 spans 20 amino acids. Germline V gene data show CDR1 as SNHLY and CDR2 as FYNNEI. With V trimmed by 6 bases and J by 3 bases, 22 bases remained unmatched. The CDR3 loop reads CASRFITGGPMLYGKNIQYF. CDR3 nucleotide sequence: TGTGCCAGCAGGTTTATAACGGGAGGGCCGATGCTGTATGGCAAAAACATTCAGTACTTC. The full variable domain, in which reference TRBV2 and TRBJ2-4 provide the parts outside the CDR3, is EPEVTQTPSHQVTQMGQEVILRCVPISNHLYFYWYRQILGQKVEFLVSFYNNEISEKSEIFDDQFSVERPDGSNFTLKIRSTKLEDSAMYFCASRFITGGPMLYGKNIQYFGAGTRLSVL.

The J gene is TRBJ1-1, the V gene TRBV19; D not resolved. Germline values: CDR1 LNHDA, CDR2 SQIVND (reference sequence). V was cut by 3 bases and J by 1 base, with 12 bases left in between. The CDR3 spans 15 residues. The chain's CDR3 is CASSIWSRKNTEAFF. CDR3 bases: TGTGCCAGTAGTATTTGGAGCAGAAAGAACACTGAAGCTTTCTTT.

The chain couples TRBV9 to TRBJ2-1, with 11 nucleotides matching TRBD2. The germline V gene has CDR1 SGDLS and CDR2 YYNGEE. V shed 4 bases, J shed 9 bases, and the junction held 12 bases outside the gene matches. The CDR3 is made up of 16 amino acids. The CDR3 sequence is CASSLTFGLAGVEQFF. In nucleotides, the CDR3 is TGTGCCAGCAGCTTAACGTTTGGACTAGCGGGCGTTGAGCAGTTCTTC.

V is TRBV7-9 and J is TRBJ2-5; maybe TRBD2 (5 bases). V shed 2 bases and J shed 5 bases, with 12 bases lying between them. The germline CDR1 and CDR2 sequences are SEHNR and FQNEAQ (reference sequence). The CDR3 runs to 14 residues. CDR3 region: CASSLLPGDETQYF. The CDR3 DNA is TGTGCCAGCAGCTTATTACCCGGGGATGAGACCCAGTACTTC.

V usage is TRBV6-2 or TRBV6-3 and J usage is TRBJ2-2, with D perhaps matching TRBD1 (5 bases). The CDR3 has 14 residues. CDR1 MNHEY and CDR2 SVGEGT come from the germline V gene. Trimming shortened V by 5 bases and J by 7 bases, and 14 bases separated the two germline ends. The CDR3, as DNA: TGTGCCAGCAGTCGGACAAACGGTTACGGGGAGCTGTTTTTT. This gives the protein CASSRTNGYGELFF.

The chain combines TRBV12-2 with TRBJ1-1. TRBV12-2 is termed a pseudogene. This CDR3 comprises 15 residues. The CDR3 DNA follows: TGTGCAAGTCGACCCCGGGGTGGGGTGAACACTGAAGCTTTCTTT. This translates into CASRPRGGVNTEAFF.

J is TRBJ2-3 and V is TRBV7-6; 9 bases map to TRBD2. Germline CDR1 reads SGHVS; CDR2 reads FNYEAQ. V was pared by 3 bases and J by 1 base, with 8 bases of the junction left unmatched. This CDR3 contains 17 residues. CDR3 DNA sequence: TGTGCCAGCAGCTTCCGCTTAGCGGGAGCCGGCACAGATACGCAGTATTTT. Its protein product is CASSFRLAGAGTDTQYF.

The chain uses TRBV29-1 and TRBJ2-6; maybe TRBD1 (5 bases). Germline V gene lookup returns CDR1 SQVTM and CDR2 ANQGSEA. Trimming removed 0 bases from V and 0 bases from J, with 9 bases in between. This CDR3 contains 16 residues. The CDR3 coding sequence is TGCAGCGTTGAAGATCTAACAGGCTCTGGGGCCAACGTCCTGACTTTC. Residues: CSVEDLTGSGANVLTF. Based on the CDR3 plus reference TRBV29-1 and TRBJ2-6, the full variable domain is SAVISQKPSRDICQRGTSLTIQCQVDSQVTMMFWYRQQPGQSLTLIATANQGSEATYESGFVIDKFPISRPNLTFSTLTVSNMSPEDSSIYLCSVEDLTGSGANVLTFGAGSRLTVL.

The chain recombines TRBV2 with TRBJ1-4; 8 bases are a match to TRBD1. CDR3 length: 14 residues. Germline V gene lookup returns CDR1 SNHLY and CDR2 FYNNEI. Trimming cost V 6 bases and J 5 bases; bases outside gene matches: 5. In nucleotides, the CDR3 is TGTGCCAGCAGACCGGGACAGGCGAATGAAAAACTGTTTTTT. Protein product: CASRPGQANEKLFF.

V is TRBV6-1 and J is TRBJ1-2; 8 positions agree with TRBD1. With 2 bases clipped from V and 1 base from J, the junction kept 3 bases outside the gene matches. Germline V gene lookup returns CDR1 MNHNS and CDR2 SASEGT. The CDR3 has 15 residues. CDR3 nucleotide sequence: TGTGCCAGCAGTGAAAGGACAGGGAGTAACTATGGCTACACCTTC. This encodes CASSERTGSNYGYTF.

The gene calls are TRBV2 and TRBJ2-7; D is unresolved. Germline CDR1 reads SNHLY; CDR2 reads FYNNEI. V was trimmed by 8 bases and J by 2 bases, leaving 13 bases between them. CDR3 size: 13 residues. DNA for the CDR3: TGTGCCAGCTTGTACAGTGAAACCTACGAGCAGTACTTC. It codes for CASLYSETYEQYF.

The chain links TRBV14 to TRBJ1-3; no definite D call. Deletions cut 1 base from V and 0 bases from J, with 7 bases between. This CDR3 spans 15 amino acids. Germline CDR1 reads SGHDN; CDR2 reads FVKESK. CDR3 sequence: CASSQGAGSGNTIYF. In nucleotides, the CDR3 is TGTGCCAGCAGCCAAGGGGCCGGCTCTGGAAACACCATATATTTT.

Concerning this clone: A junction boundary mismatches the germline segment, possibly from a read error. The CDR3 region is CAIRESQGGSTDTQYF. CDR3 bases: TGTGCCATCAGAGAGTCACAGGGGGGGAGTACAGATACGCAGTATTTT. This sequence joins TRBV10-3 and TRBJ2-3; maybe TRBD1 (8 bases). This CDR3 contains 16 residues. CDR1 is ENHRY and CDR2 is SYGVKD in the germline V gene.

For the CDR3, the DNA is TGTGCCAGCAGCCCACTTCGGGGTCGAGGACTAGCGGGAGGGCCGATAGAGCAGTACTTC. Protein product: CASSPLRGRGLAGGPIEQYF. The chain recombines TRBV14 with TRBJ2-7, with 15 bases lining up with TRBD2. The CDR3 spans 20 residues. After removal of 4 bases from V and 7 bases from J, the junction contained 20 bases not matched to a gene. Germline V gene sequence: CDR1 SGHDN, CDR2 FVKESK.

V usage is TRBV7-9 and J usage is TRBJ2-7, with TRBD2 as a possible D gene (5 bases). There are 13 residues in the CDR3. Germline lookup yields CDR1 SEHNR and CDR2 FQNEAQ (reference sequence). V lost 3 bases and J 3 bases, leaving 9 bases between the germline ends. The chain's CDR3 is CASSFRGIYEQYF. CDR3 bases: TGTGCCAGCAGCTTCCGGGGAATCTACGAGCAGTACTTC.

With regard to this clone: Other DNA sequences in the same sample also yield this CDR3. V gene TRBV11-2 combines with J gene TRBJ2-5; 12 bases fit TRBD1. CDR1 is SGHAT, CDR2 FQNNGV, per germline. J gave up 6 bases and V 5 bases, and 4 bases lay outside the gene matches. This CDR3 is 14 amino acids long. The CDR3 region is CASSLGTGGQTQYF. In nucleotides, the CDR3 is TGTGCCAGCAGCCTCGGGACAGGGGGCCAGACCCAGTACTTC.

The chain joins TRBV7-9 to TRBJ1-1; D is ambiguous. This CDR3 has 14 amino acids. The germline V gene has CDR1 SEHNR and CDR2 FQNEAQ (reference sequence). Between the trimmed V and J ends, which lost 8 bases and 2 bases, there was a span of 15 bases. The DNA of the CDR3 is TGTGCCAGCTCTACGTCTCTACCAAACACTGAAGCTTTCTTT. As protein: CASSTSLPNTEAFF.

This clone is a singleton in its sample. V and J are TRBV12-5 and TRBJ2-7; perhaps TRBD1 as D (6 bases). The V and J ends lost 0 bases and 6 bases respectively, with 18 bases between them. This CDR3 is 16 amino acids long. CDR1 LGHNT and CDR2 FRNRAP come from the germline V gene. DNA for the CDR3: TGTGCTAGTGGTTTGGTACCAACAGGGCTATACGGCGAGCAGTACTTC. Translated: CASGLVPTGLYGEQYF.

This clone turned up a few times. The chain joins TRBV3-1 (or the pseudogene TRBV3-2) to TRBJ2-3; TRBD2 aligns across 10 bases. J gave up 8 bases and V 4 bases, and 3 bases lay outside the gene matches. Per germline, CDR1 LGHDT and CDR2 YNNKEL (reference sequence). CDR3 length equals 13 residues. CDR3 loop: CASSPSGGTTQYF. Here the CDR3 DNA reads TGTGCCAGCAGCCCTAGCGGGGGTACTACGCAGTATTTT.

The chain links TRBV7-8 to TRBJ1-4; TRBD1 matches at 7 bases. Germline V gene sequence: CDR1 SGHVS, CDR2 FQNEAQ. The CDR3 length is 14 residues. Trimming cost V 4 bases and J 4 bases; bases outside gene matches: 3. CDR3 sequence reads: CASSYRGLNEKLFF. Here the CDR3 DNA reads TGTGCCAGCAGCTACAGGGGCCTTAATGAAAAACTGTTTTTT.

This chain uses TRBV6-6 with TRBJ1-1; 11 positions match TRBD1. The CDR3 has 16 residues. The V and J ends lost 0 bases and 5 bases, in that order; junction bases with no gene match: 5. In germline, CDR1 is MNHNY, CDR2 SVGAGI (reference sequence). The CDR3 loop reads CASSYSGQGVRTEAFF. The CDR3 nucleotides read TGTGCCAGCAGTTACTCGGGACAGGGGGTGAGGACTGAAGCTTTCTTT.

This sequence joins TRBV5-1 and TRBJ1-3; 8 bases map to TRBD1. Germline-derived CDR1 and CDR2 are SGHRS and YFSETQ. The CDR3 has 21 residues. After removal of 5 bases from V and 0 bases from J, the junction contained 22 bases not matched to a gene. The CDR3 DNA sequence: TGCGCCAGCAGTCCTAACCGAGGACAGGGTGTGGCAGGACGCTCTGGAAACACCATATATTTT. Its protein is CASSPNRGQGVAGRSGNTIYF.